Below, 2 T cell receptor beta chains from the same sample are listed, as sequenced in a study of blood T cell repertoires in COVID-19. TCRdb's copy holds only in-frame clones and misses some; the assay was immunoSEQ multiplex PCR. This table holds some 160,000 clones, roughly 74% found once. Sequenced material: peripheral blood. The receptors derive from a woman older than 75 with acute or convalescent COVID-19.

The sample holds a few counts of this clone. V usage is TRBV29-1 and J usage is TRBJ2-1; 11 bases are a match to TRBD2. V gave up 2 bases and J gave up 7 bases; unmatched junction bases: 4. CDR1 and CDR2 from the germline V gene are SQVTM and ANQGSEA. This CDR3 is built from 14 residues. Written as DNA, the CDR3 is TGCAGCGTTGAAACCCTAGCGGGAGGAAATGAGCAGTTCTTC. Translation gives CSVETLAGGNEQFF.

This clone was recorded only once. The chain combines TRBV28 with TRBJ2-3; the match to TRBD2 covers 8 bases. Trimming at V came to 3 bases and at J to 2 bases, leaving 7 bases not matched to a gene. Germline CDR1 MDHEN, CDR2 SYDVKM. This CDR3 is 16 amino acids long. The CDR3 sequence: CASSFSLAGNTDTQYF. Written as DNA, the CDR3 is TGTGCCAGCAGTTTCTCCCTAGCGGGTAACACAGATACGCAGTATTTT.